This TCR beta chain emerged from a study of response to subunit inactivated influenza vaccine. With respect to this clonotype: Its antigen is unknown.

This CDR3 is built from 12 residues. V lost 8 bases, J lost 4 bases, and 11 bases lay in between. TCRdb fed the RT-PCR reads into MiXCR, producing one record per CDR3 protein. The table records about 780,000 distinct CDR3 sequences, under 20% of them present only once. Study-wide results and limits: Seasonal influenza vaccination, on each occasion, was suggested by the authors to recruit few new T cells.

The sequences come from PBMCs from blood, collected around 5 days after vaccination. The chain links TRBV12-3 or TRBV12-4 to TRBJ1-1; D is unclear. The TCR sequence derives from a man aged 50 or older who received an inactivated influenza vaccine. Here the CDR3 DNA reads TGTGCCAGCCGTCGGTCGGGCACTGAAGCTTTCTTT. Protein product: CASRRSGTEAFF.